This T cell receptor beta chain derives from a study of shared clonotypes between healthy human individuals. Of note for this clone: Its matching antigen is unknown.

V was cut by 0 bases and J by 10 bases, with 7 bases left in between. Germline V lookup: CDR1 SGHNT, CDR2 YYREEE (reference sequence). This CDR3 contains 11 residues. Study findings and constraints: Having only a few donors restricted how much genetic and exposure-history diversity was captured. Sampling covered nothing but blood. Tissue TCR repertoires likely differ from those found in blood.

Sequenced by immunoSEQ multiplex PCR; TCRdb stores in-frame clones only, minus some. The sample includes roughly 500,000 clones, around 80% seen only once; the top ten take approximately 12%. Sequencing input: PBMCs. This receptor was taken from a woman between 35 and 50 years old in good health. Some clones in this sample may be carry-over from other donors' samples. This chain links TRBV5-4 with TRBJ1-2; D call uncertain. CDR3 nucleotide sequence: TGTGCCAGCAGCTTGGGAGGTCACTACACCTTC. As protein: CASSLGGHYTF. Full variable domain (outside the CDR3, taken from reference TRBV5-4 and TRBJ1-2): ETGVTQSPTHLIKTRGQQVTLRCSSQSGHNTVSWYQQALGQGPQFIFQYYREEENGRGNFPPRFSGLQFPNYSSELNVNALELDDSALYLCASSLGGHYTFGSGTRLTVV.